This T cell receptor beta chain was retrieved from a study of T-cell memory formation after mild COVID-19 (dated by TCRdb to 2020 to 2022). With regard to the full study: Most TCR sequence clusters were specific to one of the two donors. T-cell clones expanding and contracting after mild COVID-19 in a couple of donors were tracked by longitudinal TCRalpha and TCRbeta repertoire sequencing. Two young, previously healthy adult volunteers, one female and one male, were included in the cohort. Results and caveats for the whole study, not just this receptor: Contracting CD4+ clones appeared mostly in the CM and EM memory subsets, whereas CD8+ clones were enriched in EMRA. Some responding clones were detected in pre-infection memory, which suggested that pre-existing cross-reactive memory T cells had joined the SARS-CoV-2 response. The second-wave clones that peaked on day 37 were not confirmed to be SARS-CoV-2 specific. Only two mild cases were covered in the study, and larger cohorts including severe cases with pre-infection samples were considered necessary. Clones contracting from day 15 to 85 had balanced CD4/CD8 phenotypes, while a second wave expanding from day 15 to 37 was biased towards CD4+.

The CDR3, cysteine through phenylalanine, is 21 amino acids long. The only DNA kept is the CDR3, 63 bases in frame from the first base. The germline V gene (reference sequence) specifies LNHDA as CDR1 and SQIVND as CDR2. V was cut back by 4 bases and J by 3 bases, leaving a gap of 33 bases between them. With respect to this clonotype: The target of this receptor is not known. The record has no base qualities; no much larger clone is one base away.

Ficoll-Paque density gradient centrifugation was used to isolate PBMCs. Sequencing used an Illumina NovaSeq 6000. TCRalpha and TCRbeta cDNA libraries were constructed by 5'RACE with constant-segment primers, with sample barcodes and unique molecular identifiers being introduced. RNA was extracted from every sample with Trizol reagent. Library amplification was performed in two PCR steps, and a second sample barcode and Illumina TruSeq adapters were introduced in the second step. Libraries were sequenced on an Illumina NovaSeq with 2 x 150 bp paired-end reads. As for the original processing: Reads were demultiplexed and collapsed into UMI-guided consensus sequences with migec v1.2.7. Using mixcr v2.1.11, UMI consensuses were aligned to TRA and TRB V and J templates and then assembled into clonotypes. A clonotype was counted as expanded or contracted only when both edgeR and NoisET called the clonotype significant, with the noise models trained on biological replicates. For edgeR calls, the thresholds were a false discovery rate-adjusted p below 0.01 and a log2 fold-change of 1. As an exploratory analysis of dynamics, max-normalized trajectories of the 1000 most abundant clonotypes were examined with PCA combined with hierarchical clustering. Separately sequenced CD4+ and CD8+ repertoires were used to assign a CD4 or CD8 phenotype to each responding clone. TCRdb applied fastp at Q25 and MiXCR to the public reads, then kept only in-frame beta chains. Rows are combined by CDR3 protein, so each entry shows the most common genes and DNA. TCRdb assigned the V and J calls; the authors' analysis was not used. The sample table shows about 560,000 distinct CDR3 sequences, and roughly 20% are seen once. The ten largest clones represent approximately 8.4% of the sample.

Here the chain combines TRBV19 and TRBJ1-2; possibly the D gene is TRBD1, per 5 matching bases. This TCR came from an adult woman who had mild COVID-19 (a few samples of this study predate the infection). The sample titles of this study are shuffled in the database, so cell type and time point are left out; the donor was told from shared clones. Sequenced sample: PBMCs or a T cell subset sorted from them (not recorded which). The CDR3 is CASSKAAMGPSIRGVDYGYTF. The bases read TGTGCCAGTAGTAAAGCGGCAATGGGACCATCAATACGAGGGGTTGACTATGGCTACACCTTC.